The entry below gives a single T cell receptor beta chain sequence along with its context. V gave up 9 bases and J gave up 10 bases, with 16 bases separating them. The CDR3 runs to 11 residues. Germline V lookup: CDR1 SNHLY, CDR2 FYNNEI. Sequencing was performed on unsorted PBMC DNA using ten immunoSEQ deep assay plates. TCRdb's table, derived via immunoSEQ multiplex PCR, lists solely in-frame clones and lacks some. The repertoire consists of about 480,000 clones, with about 79% occurring once and the leading ten covering around 12%. This record comes from a study of shared clonotypes between healthy human individuals.

Sequenced: PBMCs. The chain carries TRBV2 and TRBJ2-7, with D maybe TRBD1 (5 bases). The clonotype comes from a woman aged 40 to 50 in good health. Some clones in this sample may be carry-over from other donors' samples. DNA for the CDR3: TGTGCCAGGGGGCCCGCACCACGTCAGTACTTC. Its protein product is CARGPAPRQYF.